These 21 T cell receptor beta chains share one sample of origin, sequenced in a study of blood T cell repertoires in COVID-19. TCRdb's table, derived via immunoSEQ multiplex PCR, lists solely in-frame clones and lacks some. The sample contains 190,000 or so clones, around 90% of which appear only once. The sample consisted of PBMCs or T cells enriched from blood (not recorded which). The receptors were sampled from a woman younger than 35 who had recovered from COVID-19.

V and J are TRBV2 and TRBJ1-1; 7 bases line up with TRBD1. Trimming at V came to 3 bases and at J to 7 bases, leaving 8 bases not matched to a gene. This CDR3 is built from 14 residues. Germline loops: CDR1 SNHLY, CDR2 FYNNEI. The CDR3 loop reads CASSEEGARDEAFF. CDR3 DNA: TGTGCCAGCAGTGAGGAGGGGGCGCGAGATGAAGCTTTCTTT.

The chain uses TRBV7-2 and TRBJ2-7, with 9 bases that match TRBD1. The CDR3 runs to 15 residues. After removal of 5 bases from V and 4 bases from J, the junction contained 9 bases not matched to a gene. Germline V CDR1 and CDR2: SGHTA, FQGNSA. CDR3 DNA sequence: TGTGCCAGCAGCCCGGGGCCGGGACAGGGTTACGAGCAGTACTTC. Translating it yields CASSPGPGQGYEQYF.

V and J are TRBV6-1 and TRBJ2-7; 8 bases are shared with TRBD1. CDR3 size: 14 residues. CDR1 and CDR2 (germline): MNHNS, SASEGT. V shed 3 bases, J shed 5 bases, and the junction held 6 bases outside the gene matches. The CDR3 loop reads CASSDGQGADEQYF. In nucleotides, the CDR3 is TGTGCCAGCAGTGACGGACAGGGAGCGGACGAGCAGTACTTC.

The V call is TRBV5-6, the J call TRBJ2-7, with TRBD2 matching over 8 bases. The CDR3 length is 13 residues. Germline values: CDR1 SGHDT, CDR2 YYEEEE. V lost 5 bases to trimming and J lost 1 base; unmatched junction nucleotides: 2. DNA of the CDR3: TGTGCCAGCAGTTTAGCGGGGTCCTACGAGCAGTACTTC. This encodes CASSLAGSYEQYF.

V is TRBV4-1 and J is TRBJ1-1; 9 bases match TRBD1. V was clipped by 1 base and J by 0 bases; unmatched bases: 12. CDR3 length: 19 amino acids. The germline CDR1 and CDR2 sequences are MGHRA and YSYEKL. Written as DNA, the CDR3 is TGCGCCAGCAGCCAAGGACCGGGACAGGGTAGATCAATGAACACTGAAGCTTTCTTT. Protein sequence: CASSQGPGQGRSMNTEAFF.

The chain uses TRBV5-6 and TRBJ2-3; tentatively, D is TRBD1 (5 bases). Trimming took 2 bases from V and 10 from J, leaving 20 bases between them. This CDR3 has 15 amino acids. The germline gives CDR1 SGHDT, CDR2 YYEEEE. The chain's CDR3 is CASSFQYSDSRPQYF. The CDR3 region has the DNA TGTGCCAGCAGCTTCCAATATTCTGACAGTAGGCCGCAGTATTTT. Full variable domain (remainder filled in from reference TRBV5-6 and TRBJ2-3): DAGVTQSPTHLIKTRGQQVTLRCSPKSGHDTVSWYQQALGQGPQFIFQYYEEEERQRGNFPDRFSGHQFPNYSSELNVNALLLGDSALYLCASSFQYSDSRPQYFGPGTRLTVL.

The CDR3 reads CASSQVPGQNLLSSYEQYF. CDR3 DNA: TGCGCCAGCAGCCAGGTTCCGGGACAGAACTTACTGAGCTCCTACGAGCAGTACTTC. The rearrangement uses TRBV4-1 and TRBJ2-7; 7 bases line up with TRBD1. This CDR3 contains 19 residues. Germline V gives CDR1 MGHRA, CDR2 YSYEKL. The trim removed 3 bases at V and 0 bases at J, leaving 17 bases unmatched.

J is TRBJ1-4 and V is TRBV2, with a possible D match to TRBD1 (6 bases). V shed 7 bases and J shed 3 bases, with 6 bases lying between them. The CDR3 is 12 residues long. Germline loops: CDR1 SNHLY, CDR2 FYNNEI. The CDR3 sequence: CASTGANEKLFF. CDR3 DNA sequence: TGTGCCAGCACAGGGGCTAATGAAAAACTGTTTTTT.

In DNA form, the CDR3 reads TGTGCCTGGAGCCCCTCCTCGGGCACAGATACGCAGTATTTT. Translating gives CAWSPSSGTDTQYF. V and J are TRBV30 and TRBJ2-3; D ambiguous. Trimming left V 3 bases short and J 1 base short, with 11 bases between. This CDR3 is 14 amino acids long. Germline V gene data show CDR1 as GTSNPN and CDR2 as SVGIG (reference sequence).

The genes are TRBV25-1 and TRBJ1-6; 7 positions agree with TRBD1. The CDR3 runs 15 residues. The V and J ends lost 6 bases and 7 bases, in that order; junction bases with no gene match: 9. Germline V gene data show CDR1 as MGHDK and CDR2 as SYGVNS. The CDR3, as DNA: TGTGCCAGCAGCCAGACGGACAGGCAGAATTCACCCCTCCACTTT. It translates to CASSQTDRQNSPLHF.

This clone was detected only once. This chain links TRBV29-1 with TRBJ2-2, with 7 bases aligning to TRBD1. Looked up from germline, CDR1 is SQVTM and CDR2 is ANQGSEA. The CDR3 runs 16 residues. Losses at the gene ends were 6 bases for V and 5 bases for J; bases not matched to a gene: 15. In nucleotides, the CDR3 is TGCAGCGTAGACCGGGGTAACAGGGGCGGGACCGGGGAGCTGTTTTTT. Its protein product is CSVDRGNRGGTGELFF.

The chain is built from TRBV2 and TRBJ1-1; D not resolved. CDR1 SNHLY and CDR2 FYNNEI come from the germline V gene. CDR3 length: 14 amino acids. Trimming took 6 bases from V and 3 from J, leaving 14 bases between them. The CDR3 sequence: CASSSSAGDTEAFF. DNA for the CDR3: TGTGCCAGCAGCTCCAGCGCGGGCGACACTGAAGCTTTCTTT.

The rearrangement joins TRBV13 to TRBJ1-3, with D tentatively TRBD1 (6 bases). Germline lookup yields CDR1 PRHDT and CDR2 FYEKMQ (reference sequence). This CDR3 is built from 14 residues. Deletions cut 3 bases from V and 3 bases from J, with 9 bases between. In nucleotides, the CDR3 is TGTGCCAGCAGCTTTACAGGGCTTGGAAACACCATATATTTT. Encoded protein: CASSFTGLGNTIYF.

V gene TRBV5-1 combines with J gene TRBJ2-5, with TRBD2 matching 8 bases. In germline, CDR1 is SGHRS, CDR2 YFSETQ. V shed 3 bases, J shed 5 bases, and the junction held 15 bases outside the gene matches. There are 17 residues in the CDR3. The CDR3 nucleotides are TGCGCCAGCAGCTCCGGCCACGGGCGGGGGGCTACGGAGACCCAGTACTTC. Amino acid sequence: CASSSGHGRGATETQYF.

This chain connects TRBV28 to TRBJ2-7; D is uncertain. The CDR3 covers 14 residues. V shed 4 bases and J shed 7 bases, with 17 bases lying between them. Germline assignment: CDR1 MDHEN and CDR2 SYDVKM. This CDR3 reads CASSSPGPSLEQYF. As DNA, the CDR3 is TGTGCCAGCAGTTCCCCGGGTCCTTCTTTGGAGCAGTACTTC. The complete variable domain, with remaining parts taken from reference TRBV28 and TRBJ2-7, reads DVKVTQSSRYLVKRTGEKVFLECVQDMDHENMFWYRQDPGLGLRLIYFSYDVKMKEKGDIPEGYSVSREKKERFSLILESASTNQTSMYLCASSSPGPSLEQYFGPGTRLTVT.

The CDR3 loop reads CASSGIAGGQETQYF. For the CDR3, the DNA is TGTGCCAGCAGCGGTATAGCGGGGGGTCAAGAGACCCAGTACTTC. The V call is TRBV5-4, the J call TRBJ2-5, with 10 bases matching TRBD2. Germline V CDR1 and CDR2: SGHNT, YYREEE (reference sequence). The CDR3 totals 15 residues. Losses at the gene ends were 4 bases for V and 2 bases for J; bases not matched to a gene: 5. Complete variable domain (other parts from reference TRBV5-4 and TRBJ2-5): ETGVTQSPTHLIKTRGQQVTLRCSSQSGHNTVSWYQQALGQGPQFIFQYYREEENGRGNFPPRFSGLQFPNYSSELNVNALELDDSALYLCASSGIAGGQETQYFGPGTRLLVL.

This sequence joins TRBV30 and TRBJ2-7; perhaps TRBD1 as D (5 bases). Germline loops: CDR1 GTSNPN, CDR2 SVGIG (reference sequence). V was pared by 4 bases and J by 2 bases, with 9 bases between. The CDR3 is 12 amino acids. The CDR3 reads CAWKGPAYEQYF. CDR3 in DNA: TGTGCCTGGAAGGGGCCGGCCTACGAGCAGTACTTC.

The chain carries TRBV12-5 and TRBJ2-1; the match to TRBD2 covers 7 bases. V shed 1 base and J 0 bases; nucleotides not matched to a gene: 3. The CDR3 runs to 16 residues. The V gene's germline CDR1 is LGHNT and CDR2 FRNRAP. This CDR3 is CASGLAGGRSYNEQFF. The CDR3 region has the DNA TGTGCTAGTGGTTTGGCGGGGGGACGCTCCTACAATGAGCAGTTCTTC.

This clone is a singleton in its sample. The chain couples TRBV6-5 to TRBJ2-2; TRBD1 might be the D (7 bases). V dropped 10 bases and J dropped 4 bases, with 19 bases sitting between them. The CDR3 contains 15 residues. CDR1 is MNHEY, CDR2 SVGAGI, per germline. The CDR3 loop reads CATTAGGSVTGELFF. In DNA form, the CDR3 reads TGTGCCACCACCGCAGGGGGGTCGGTCACCGGGGAGCTGTTTTTT.

Notes on this clone: Other DNA sequences in the same sample also yield this CDR3. V usage is TRBV24-1 and J usage is TRBJ1-1; TRBD1 aligns across 9 bases. The CDR3 loop spans 14 amino acids. V lost 10 bases to trimming and J lost 3 bases; unmatched junction nucleotides: 8. Germline CDR1 reads KGHDR; CDR2 reads SFDVKD. The CDR3 is CATSPRDRDTEAFF. The CDR3 bases are TGTGCCACTTCTCCCCGGGACAGGGACACTGAAGCTTTCTTT.

This chain connects TRBV7-9 to TRBJ1-1; 9 bases agree with TRBD1. This CDR3 contains 16 residues. Germline trimming cut 1 base from V and 5 bases from J; bases unmatched to any gene: 8. Looked up from germline, CDR1 is SEHNR and CDR2 is FQNEAQ (reference sequence). The CDR3 loop is CASSLGEQGAWTEAFF. Here the CDR3 DNA reads TGTGCCAGCAGCTTAGGGGAACAGGGGGCATGGACTGAAGCTTTCTTT. The full variable domain, with the rest looked up from reference TRBV7-9 and TRBJ1-1, is DTGVSQNPRHKITKRGQNVTFRCDPISEHNRLYWYRQTLGQGPEFLTYFQNEAQLEKSRLLSDRFSAERPKGSFSTLEIQRTEQGDSAMYLCASSLGEQGAWTEAFFGQGTRLTVV.